These T cell receptor beta chains were read from a single sample in a study of shared clonotypes between healthy human individuals. Assay used: immunoSEQ multiplex PCR; TCRdb lists only in-frame clones, some missing. The data contain 95,000 to 120,000 clones, approximately 70% of them seen just once; the ten biggest clones take up 20% to 25%. Material for sequencing was memory CD8+ T cells sorted from blood. These receptors all come from a woman aged 25-40 years in good health. The CDR3 runs from the conserved cysteine through the conserved F or W. D genes are given only for firm matches. The size field is filled for only some rows; it gives once, few, many or a size class.

d_gene	abundance	v_gene	j_gene	CDR3aa	CDR3nt
.	.	TRBV25-1	TRBJ2-5	CASSGRQDTEETQYF	TGTGCCAGCAGTGGTAGGCAGGACACGGAGGAGACCCAGTACTTC
.	.	TRBV6-1	TRBJ2-7	CASSEAIVGEQYF	TGTGCCAGCAGTGAAGCGATAGTTGGCGAGCAGTACTTC
.	.	TRBV7-6	TRBJ2-7	CASSLGSGYEQYF	TGTGCCAGCAGCTTGGGGTCAGGCTACGAGCAGTACTTC
.	.	TRBV19	TRBJ2-7	CASSGLTYEQYF	TGTGCCAGTTCGGGGCTCACCTACGAGCAGTACTTC
.	.	TRBV28	TRBJ2-7	CASSLSLASSYEQYF	TGTGCCAGCAGTTTATCCCTAGCGAGCTCCTACGAGCAGTACTTC
.	.	TRBV6-1	TRBJ2-3	CASSEVVAGTDTQYF	TGTGCCAGCAGTGAAGTCGTTGCGGGCACAGATACGCAGTATTTT
.	.	TRBV14	TRBJ2-2	CASSQDSRGELFF	TGTGCCAGCAGCCAAGATTCGCGGGGGGAGCTGTTTTTT
TRBD2	.	TRBV7-3	TRBJ2-3	CASSLGTSGGSDTQYF	TGTGCCAGCAGCTTGGGGACTAGCGGGGGTTCAGATACGCAGTATTTT
.	few	TRBV13	TRBJ2-2	CASSLEGQTNTGELFF	TGTGCCAGCAGCTTAGAAGGACAGACAAACACCGGGGAGCTGTTTTTT
.	.	TRBV25-1	TRBJ1-5	CASGSATAAQPQHF	TGTGCCAGCGGGTCCGCGACGGCAGCGCAGCCCCAGCATTTT
.	.	TRBV28	TRBJ2-3	CASSSPIPGLTDTQYF	TGTGCCAGCAGTTCGCCCATCCCGGGACTGACAGATACGCAGTATTTT
.	.	TRBV30	TRBJ2-7	CAGTRSSYEQYF	TGTGCCGGGACACGGAGCTCCTACGAGCAGTACTTC
.	.	TRBV2	TRBJ1-5	CASSERGPLNQPQHF	TGTGCCAGCAGTGAACGGGGGCCCCTAAATCAGCCCCAGCATTTT
.	once	TRBV4-2	TRBJ1-1	CASSHRTGHTEAFF	TGTGCCAGCAGCCACCGTACGGGTCACACTGAAGCTTTCTTT
.	.	TRBV7-9	TRBJ1-4	CASSLTWEKLFF	TGTGCCAGCAGCCTCACTTGGGAAAAACTGTTTTTT
TRBD1	.	TRBV5-1	TRBJ2-2	CASSLTTGGVGELFF	TGCGCCAGCAGCCTAACGACAGGGGGCGTCGGGGAGCTGTTTTTT
TRBD1	.	TRBV6-1	TRBJ2-7	CASSEEGQGSYEQYF	TGTGCCAGCAGTGAAGAGGGACAGGGATCCTACGAGCAGTACTTC
.	.	TRBV11-2	TRBJ2-3	CASSPGSGRRTDTQYF	TGTGCCAGCAGCCCAGGCTCTGGGCGAAGGACAGATACGCAGTATTTT
TRBD1	.	TRBV11-2	TRBJ1-3	CASSYFTGVQPIYF	TGTGCCAGCAGCTATTTCACAGGGGTTCAGCCCATATATTTT
.	.	TRBV25-1	TRBJ2-7	CASSHGGTPYEQYF	TGTGCCAGCAGCCACGGCGGAACCCCCTACGAGCAGTACTTC
.	once	TRBV27	TRBJ2-7	CATKKTGHFFEQYF	TGTGCCACCAAAAAAACGGGACACTTTTTCGAGCAGTACTTC
TRBD1	.	TRBV29-1	TRBJ2-7	CSVRDREGNEQYF	TGCAGCGTCCGGGACAGGGAGGGCAACGAGCAGTACTTC
TRBD2	.	TRBV4-1	TRBJ2-1	CASSQRYGLAVNEQFF	TGCGCCAGCAGCCAACGATATGGACTAGCCGTGAATGAGCAGTTCTTC
TRBD2	.	TRBV9	TRBJ2-5	CASSGGLAVMYQETQYF	TGTGCCAGCAGCGGGGGACTAGCGGTCATGTACCAAGAGACCCAGTACTTC
.	.	TRBV30	TRBJ1-5	CAWSVRGGANQPQHF	TGTGCCTGGAGTGTACGGGGGGGGGCGAATCAGCCCCAGCATTTT
.	.	TRBV10-3	TRBJ2-1	CASGGTGTYNEQFF	TGTGCCAGCGGGGGGACAGGGACTTACAATGAGCAGTTCTTC
TRBD2	few	TRBV6-1	TRBJ2-1	CASGASGANEQFF	TGTGCCAGCGGTGCTAGCGGGGCCAATGAGCAGTTCTTC
.	.	TRBV5-6	TRBJ1-6	CASSFGQGRNSPLHF	TGTGCCAGCAGCTTTGGGCAGGGACGAAATTCACCCCTCCACTTT
TRBD1	few	TRBV4-2	TRBJ1-6	CASSQDPGQGDSPLHF	TGTGCCAGCAGCCAAGATCCCGGACAGGGGGATTCACCCCTCCACTTT
TRBD1	once	TRBV6-6	TRBJ2-7	CAINRGISYEQYF	TGTGCCATCAACAGGGGAATTTCCTACGAGCAGTACTTC
TRBD2	.	TRBV5-1	TRBJ2-7	CASSRVAGGPYEQYF	TGCGCCAGCAGTAGGGTTGCGGGAGGGCCCTACGAGCAGTACTTC
.	.	TRBV19	TRBJ2-7	CASSMGWEPSYEQYF	TGTGCCAGTAGTATGGGCTGGGAGCCTTCCTACGAGCAGTACTTC
.	.	TRBV6-6	TRBJ2-2	CASSYLAGKDTGELFF	TGTGCCAGCAGTTACTTGGCAGGGAAGGACACCGGGGAGCTGTTTTTT
.	few	TRBV7-8	TRBJ2-5	CASSRHQGPSETQYF	TGTGCCAGCAGCAGACACCAGGGTCCGTCGGAGACCCAGTACTTC
.	.	TRBV5-1	TRBJ2-6	CASRGGGLSSGANVLTF	TGCGCCAGCAGAGGGGGAGGTCTAAGCTCTGGGGCCAACGTCCTGACTTTC
TRBD2	.	TRBV5-6	TRBJ2-7	CASSLAGGLYEQYF	TGTGCCAGCAGCTTAGCGGGAGGTTTATACGAGCAGTACTTC
TRBD2	many	TRBV29-1	TRBJ2-1	CSVERTSGSSDEQFF	TGCAGCGTTGAACGGACTAGCGGGAGTTCGGATGAGCAGTTCTTC
.	.	TRBV25-1	TRBJ2-3	CASTPQGTSTDTQYF	TGTGCCAGCACCCCCCAGGGAACTAGCACAGATACGCAGTATTTT
.	.	TRBV29-1	TRBJ2-1	CSVLAGFSGNEQFF	TGCAGCGTATTGGCCGGATTTTCAGGCAATGAGCAGTTCTTC